A single sample gave rise to the 3 T cell receptor beta chains below, sequenced in a study of shared clonotypes between healthy human individuals (dated by TCRdb to 2018 to 2021). The library was prepared using the immunoSEQ multiplex PCR assay. TCRdb obtained this table from immuneACCESS and retained in-frame rearrangements with V and J assigned. These tables miss some clones; where compared with another copy, unresolved V genes account for less than half of the shortfall, and the remainder is unexplained. The sample includes over 2 million clones, with around 93% observed a single time. Around 0.35% of the sample goes to the ten largest clones. Sample: naive CD4+ T cells from PBMCs. The sample's cell subset or site label is to be understood as: CD45RA+ positively selected. These receptors were obtained from a young man in good health. Some clones in this sample may be carry-over from other donors' samples.

V is TRBV18 and J is TRBJ2-1; the D gene could be TRBD1 or TRBD2 (6 bases each). CDR1 and CDR2 from the germline V gene are KGHSH and LQKENI. The CDR3 contains 16 residues. Trimming took off 2 bases at V and 4 bases at J, with 15 bases between the two ends. CDR3 sequence reads: CASSPGGPDSYNEQFF. The CDR3 nucleotides read TGTGCCAGCTCACCAGGGGGGCCGGATTCGTACAATGAGCAGTTCTTC.

This clone has only one observation. The chain recombines TRBV6-1 with TRBJ1-4; D gene ambiguous. Between the trimmed V and J ends, which lost 2 bases and 3 bases, there was a span of 13 bases. Looked up from germline, CDR1 is MNHNS and CDR2 is SASEGT. The CDR3 length is 16 residues. The chain's CDR3 is CASSEFSGSANEKLFF. The CDR3 nucleotides are TGTGCCAGCAGTGAATTTAGCGGGTCGGCTAATGAAAAACTGTTTTTT.

This clone has only one observation. The chain combines TRBV7-2 with TRBJ2-1; TRBD2 agrees at 12 bases. Germline CDR1 and CDR2: SGHTA and FQGNSA. The J segment lost 15 bases and the V segment lost 5 bases, leaving 11 bases of the junction unmatched. The length of the CDR3 is 14 residues. The CDR3 loop reads CASSPDRLAGVVFF. For the CDR3, the DNA is TGTGCCAGCAGCCCGGACAGACTAGCGGGAGTGGTGTTCTTC.